The 10 T cell receptor beta chains given below trace back to one sample, sequenced in a study of identical twins. Using its own MiXCR run on the 5' RACE reads, TCRdb lists one record per CDR3 protein. The sample lists a few hundred thousand distinct CDR3 sequences; 9.6% were seen once. These data are also associated with another study on yellow fever vaccine responses in identical twins.

Input material: PBMCs. Every receptor here comes from a woman under 30 in good health.

This clonotype was picked up many times. The chain couples TRBV3-1 to TRBJ2-2; a possible D gene is TRBD2 (6 bases). The length of the CDR3 is 15 residues. From germline, CDR1 is LGHDT and CDR2 YNNKEL (reference sequence). The V end was cut by 5 bases, the J end by 7 bases, with 17 bases between. The CDR3 DNA reads as TGTGCCAGCAGCTCCACCCTTACTAGCCTCGGGGAGCTGTTTTTT. It specifies CASSSTLTSLGELFF. Using reference TRBV3-1 and TRBJ2-2 for the parts outside the CDR3, the full variable domain is DTAVSQTPKYLVTQMGNDKSIKCEQNLGHDTMYWYKQDSKKFLKIMFSYNNKELIINETVPNRFSPKSPDKAHLNLHINSLELGDSAVYFCASSSTLTSLGELFFGEGSRLTVL.

This clonotype was recorded many times. V usage is TRBV12-3 or TRBV12-4 and J usage is TRBJ1-5; possible D gene TRBD1, 5 bases. Deletions cut 9 bases from V and 6 bases from J, with 9 bases between. This CDR3 comprises 11 residues. CDR3 sequence reads: CASAGTQPQHF. DNA for the CDR3: TGTGCCAGTGCAGGGACTCAGCCCCAGCATTTT.

The chain links TRBV20-1 to TRBJ2-2; D ambiguous. The CDR3 is made up of 13 amino acids. The germline gives CDR1 DFQATT, CDR2 SNEGSKA (reference sequence). Trimming stripped 1 base from V and 3 bases from J, with 6 bases between. The CDR3 here is CSARGKYTGELFF. CDR3 bases: TGCAGTGCTAGAGGCAAATACACCGGGGAGCTGTTTTTT.

This clonotype was seen more than once but under ten times. This CDR3 reads CATAPREGETQYF. CDR3 coding DNA: TGTGCCACGGCCCCTCGGGAAGGAGAGACCCAGTACTTC. The rearrangement uses TRBV24-1 and TRBJ2-5; TRBD2 is a possible D gene (5 bases). Trimming pared 10 bases from V and 4 bases from J, leaving 15 bases between. This CDR3 region has 13 residues. The germline gives CDR1 KGHDR, CDR2 SFDVKD.

This clonotype was observed at least ten times. The V gene is TRBV12-3 or TRBV12-4, the J gene TRBJ2-5; TRBD1 might be the D (7 bases). V gave up 6 bases and J gave up 1 base, with 15 bases separating them. The CDR3 has 15 residues. The CDR3 here is CASSTAGQPQETQYF. CDR3 DNA: TGTGCCAGCAGCACGGCGGGACAGCCCCAAGAGACCCAGTACTTC.

This clonotype was counted ten times or more. The chain combines TRBV12-3 or TRBV12-4 with TRBJ2-1, with 10 bases identical to TRBD2. This CDR3 contains 16 residues. V was clipped by 5 bases and J by 4 bases; unmatched bases: 8. CDR3 nucleotides: TGTGCCAGCAGTCCTAGCGGGAGCGGGATATACAATGAGCAGTTCTTC. It is translated as CASSPSGSGIYNEQFF.

This clonotype was observed many times. This chain uses TRBV6-2 or TRBV6-3 with TRBJ2-7; TRBD1 matches at 9 bases. In germline, CDR1 is MNHEY, CDR2 SVGEGT. The V gene end was trimmed by 4 bases and the J gene end by 1 base; junction bases not matched to a gene: 14. The CDR3 is made up of 18 amino acids. The CDR3 spells CASSFSGQGFGGSYEQYF. CDR3 DNA sequence: TGTGCCAGCAGTTTCTCCGGACAGGGGTTTGGCGGTTCCTACGAGCAGTACTTC.

The CDR3 DNA follows: TGTGCCAGCATTGGGGCCTCGAGCTTTAATTCACCCCTCCACTTT. Its translation: CASIGASSFNSPLHF. The chain uses TRBV2 and TRBJ1-6; tentatively, D is TRBD1 (5 bases). V lost 7 bases to trimming and J lost 6 bases, with 16 bases between them. The germline V gene has CDR1 SNHLY and CDR2 FYNNEI. The CDR3 contains 15 residues.

This chain connects TRBV6-1 to TRBJ2-1; the D is unclear. Germline lookup yields CDR1 MNHNS and CDR2 SASEGT. The CDR3 totals 15 residues. The V and J ends lost 6 bases and 0 bases respectively, with 12 bases between them. The DNA of the CDR3 is TGTGCCAGCAGCAAAGAGGTGCGCTCCTACAATGAGCAGTTCTTC. Translated, it gives CASSKEVRSYNEQFF.

This clonotype was detected many times. J is TRBJ2-2 and V is TRBV12-3 or TRBV12-4; perhaps TRBD1 as D (6 bases). V was trimmed by 6 bases and J by 5 bases, leaving 16 bases between them. This CDR3 comprises 15 residues. The CDR3 coding sequence is TGTGCCAGCAGCTACAGGGACGGTGGTACCGGGGAGCTGTTTTTT. This translates into CASSYRDGGTGELFF.